Below, 17 T cell receptor beta chains from the same sample are listed, as sequenced in a study of T cell changes during pregnancy in multiple sclerosis. This table comes from immunoSEQ multiplex PCR, and its TCRdb copy is limited to in-frame clones, with some not included. The sample comprises roughly 40,000 clones, roughly 90% of which are singletons, and about 0.45% rests with the top ten. The sequenced sample was CD4+ T cells from peripheral blood mononuclear cells, obtained in the third trimester of pregnancy. The receptors originated from a female donor with multiple sclerosis, enrolled in a pregnancy study.

Only one count was recorded for this clone. The chain employs TRBV2 and TRBJ2-5; possibly TRBD1 for D (6 bases). This CDR3 is 17 amino acids long. Per germline, CDR1 SNHLY and CDR2 FYNNEI. Trimming stripped 5 bases from V and 2 bases from J, with 21 bases between. CDR3 loop: CASSPNHQGSGQETQYF. Written as DNA, the CDR3 is TGTGCCAGCAGTCCGAATCATCAGGGGAGTGGGCAAGAGACCCAGTACTTC.

The genes are TRBV15 and TRBJ2-7; 8 nucleotides align to TRBD2. Losses at the gene ends were 0 bases for V and 6 bases for J; bases not matched to a gene: 7. The CDR3 is 15 amino acids. Germline assignment: CDR1 LNHNV and CDR2 YYDKDF (reference sequence). The DNA of the CDR3 is TGTGCCACCAGCAGAGATTTGGGACTAGTGGGCGAGCAGTACTTC. Amino acids: CATSRDLGLVGEQYF.

The chain uses TRBV7-6 and TRBJ2-5; D not certain. Germline-derived CDR1 and CDR2 are SGHVS and FNYEAQ. CDR3 length: 14 amino acids. With 1 base removed from V and 7 bases from J, the gap between germline ends came to 13 bases. CDR3 residues: CASSLGFGLRTQYF. In DNA form, the CDR3 reads TGTGCCAGCAGCTTAGGTTTTGGTTTGCGGACCCAGTACTTC.

The chain carries TRBV19 and TRBJ2-7, with TRBD2 matching over 10 bases. The CDR3 length is 14 residues. V lost 3 bases and J lost 7; bases outside the gene matches: 6. CDR1 and CDR2 (germline): LNHDA, SQIVND (reference sequence). The DNA of the CDR3 is TGTGCCAGTAGTATTGGACTAGCGGAGTGGGAGCAGTACTTC. Translated, it gives CASSIGLAEWEQYF.

The V and J genes are TRBV11-1 and TRBJ2-5; no definite D call. The germline CDR1 and CDR2 sequences are SGHAT and FQDESV (reference sequence). The CDR3 runs 11 residues. V gave up 2 bases and J gave up 7 bases, with 5 bases separating them. The CDR3 reads CASSLSGTQYF. CDR3 DNA sequence: TGTGCCAGCAGCTTATCGGGGACCCAGTACTTC.

The chain combines TRBV19 with TRBJ2-7; 10 bases map to TRBD1. V shed 5 bases and J 2 bases; nucleotides not matched to a gene: 3. CDR3 length: 14 amino acids. From germline, CDR1 is LNHDA and CDR2 SQIVND (reference sequence). The CDR3 sequence is CASSRTGGPYEQYF. CDR3 in DNA: TGTGCCAGTAGTCGGACAGGGGGACCCTACGAGCAGTACTTC.

The chain carries TRBV2 and TRBJ1-2; D call uncertain. Germline values: CDR1 SNHLY, CDR2 FYNNEI. The CDR3 has 14 amino acids. Trimming removed 7 bases from V and 4 bases from J, with 16 bases in between. CDR3 sequence: CASTSDTRGYGYTF. CDR3 bases: TGTGCCAGCACCTCAGACACCCGTGGCTATGGCTACACCTTC.

This rearrangement joins TRBV28 to TRBJ1-3; D remains unclear. Germline loops: CDR1 MDHEN, CDR2 SYDVKM. With 7 bases removed from V and 2 bases from J, the gap between germline ends came to 6 bases. The CDR3 consists of 12 residues. As DNA, the CDR3 is TGTGCCAGCACCCCAACTGGAAACACCATATATTTT. This encodes CASTPTGNTIYF.

Regarding this clone: Other DNA variants within this sample encode the same CDR3. The rearrangement links TRBV30 to TRBJ1-3, with a tentative D call TRBD1 (5 bases). V was cut by 4 bases and J by 15 bases, with 19 bases left in between. This CDR3 has 12 residues. Germline V gene sequence: CDR1 GTSNPN, CDR2 SVGIG (reference sequence). The CDR3 protein is CAWTENPGLEYF. The CDR3 DNA follows: TGTGCCTGGACGGAAAACCCAGGGCTGGAATATTTT.

This sequence joins TRBV25-1 and TRBJ1-1; tentative D call: TRBD1 (6 bases). This CDR3 spans 13 amino acids. V gave up 7 bases and J gave up 2 bases, with 11 bases separating them. Germline values: CDR1 MGHDK, CDR2 SYGVNS. As DNA, the CDR3 is TGTGCCAGCAAGGGGGGGGGAAACACTGAAGCTTTCTTT. This sequence encodes CASKGGGNTEAFF.

V gene TRBV7-2 combines with J gene TRBJ2-7, with 7 bases that match TRBD1. The V gene end was trimmed by 5 bases and the J gene end by 2 bases; junction bases not matched to a gene: 6. The CDR3 extends over 14 amino acids. CDR1 is SGHTA, CDR2 FQGNSA, per germline. CDR3 amino acids: CASSRTGDPYEQYF. CDR3 DNA: TGTGCCAGCAGCCGCACAGGGGACCCCTACGAGCAGTACTTC.

CDR3 nucleotide sequence: TGTGCCAGTAGGCAAACAGGGGGCAATGAGCAGTTCTTC. It encodes CASRQTGGNEQFF. The chain links TRBV19 to TRBJ2-1; 8 nucleotides match TRBD1. V lost 6 bases, J lost 6 bases, and 4 bases stayed unmatched. The CDR3 is made up of 13 amino acids. Germline V lookup: CDR1 LNHDA, CDR2 SQIVND (reference sequence).

This CDR3 reads CAWSVPGLAGGFNTGELFF. CDR3 DNA sequence: TGTGCCTGGAGTGTACCCGGACTAGCGGGAGGGTTCAACACCGGGGAGCTGTTTTTT. V usage is TRBV30 and J usage is TRBJ2-2; 15 bases match TRBD2. The germline CDR1 and CDR2 sequences are GTSNPN and SVGIG (reference sequence). The CDR3 is 19 residues long. The ends lost 0 bases at V and 2 bases at J; junction bases unmatched: 7. Based on the CDR3 plus reference TRBV30 and TRBJ2-2, the full variable domain is SQTIHQWPATLVQPVGSPLSLECTVEGTSNPNLYWYRQAAGRGLQLLFYSVGIGQISSEVPQNLSASRPQDRQFILSSKKLLLSDSGFYLCAWSVPGLAGGFNTGELFFGEGSRLTVL.

This clone is a singleton in its sample. The chain joins TRBV4-2 to TRBJ2-1, with 9 bases identical to TRBD2. V lost 4 bases to trimming and J lost 2 bases; unmatched junction nucleotides: 9. The V gene's germline CDR1 is LGHNA and CDR2 YNFKEQ. The CDR3 contains 17 residues. CDR3 loop: CASSPDSSGSPYNEQFF. In nucleotides, the CDR3 is TGTGCCAGCAGCCCCGATAGTAGCGGGAGTCCCTACAATGAGCAGTTCTTC.

The chain carries TRBV7-9 and TRBJ2-3; a weak D match, TRBD2 (6 bases). CDR1 SEHNR and CDR2 FQNEAQ come from the germline V gene (reference sequence). This CDR3 spans 15 amino acids. Trimming removed 3 bases from V and 3 bases from J, with 13 bases in between. The CDR3 is CASSFRWGETDTQYF. CDR3 nucleotide sequence: TGTGCCAGCAGCTTCCGCTGGGGGGAGACAGATACGCAGTATTTT. The entire variable domain, with the rest obtained from reference TRBV7-9 and TRBJ2-3, is as follows: DTGVSQNPRHKITKRGQNVTFRCDPISEHNRLYWYRQTLGQGPEFLTYFQNEAQLEKSRLLSDRFSAERPKGSFSTLEIQRTEQGDSAMYLCASSFRWGETDTQYFGPGTRLTVL.

The rearrangement links TRBV4-1 to TRBJ2-5; 8 bases fit TRBD2. Trimming at V came to 0 bases and at J to 4 bases, leaving 13 bases not matched to a gene. Germline V lookup: CDR1 MGHRA, CDR2 YSYEKL. This CDR3 contains 18 residues. CDR3 DNA: TGCGCCAGCAGCCAAGAGCGGCTAGCGGGCCCCCCCGGAGAGACCCAGTACTTC. Protein: CASSQERLAGPPGETQYF.

J is TRBJ1-1 and V is TRBV4-3, with TRBD1 matching 9 bases. The length of the CDR3 is 14 residues. V shed 4 bases and J 1 base; nucleotides not matched to a gene: 1. Germline V gene lookup returns CDR1 LGHNA and CDR2 YSLEER. The CDR3 bases are TGCGCCAGCAGCCGACAGGGGGGGAACACTGAAGCTTTCTTT. Amino acid sequence: CASSRQGGNTEAFF.